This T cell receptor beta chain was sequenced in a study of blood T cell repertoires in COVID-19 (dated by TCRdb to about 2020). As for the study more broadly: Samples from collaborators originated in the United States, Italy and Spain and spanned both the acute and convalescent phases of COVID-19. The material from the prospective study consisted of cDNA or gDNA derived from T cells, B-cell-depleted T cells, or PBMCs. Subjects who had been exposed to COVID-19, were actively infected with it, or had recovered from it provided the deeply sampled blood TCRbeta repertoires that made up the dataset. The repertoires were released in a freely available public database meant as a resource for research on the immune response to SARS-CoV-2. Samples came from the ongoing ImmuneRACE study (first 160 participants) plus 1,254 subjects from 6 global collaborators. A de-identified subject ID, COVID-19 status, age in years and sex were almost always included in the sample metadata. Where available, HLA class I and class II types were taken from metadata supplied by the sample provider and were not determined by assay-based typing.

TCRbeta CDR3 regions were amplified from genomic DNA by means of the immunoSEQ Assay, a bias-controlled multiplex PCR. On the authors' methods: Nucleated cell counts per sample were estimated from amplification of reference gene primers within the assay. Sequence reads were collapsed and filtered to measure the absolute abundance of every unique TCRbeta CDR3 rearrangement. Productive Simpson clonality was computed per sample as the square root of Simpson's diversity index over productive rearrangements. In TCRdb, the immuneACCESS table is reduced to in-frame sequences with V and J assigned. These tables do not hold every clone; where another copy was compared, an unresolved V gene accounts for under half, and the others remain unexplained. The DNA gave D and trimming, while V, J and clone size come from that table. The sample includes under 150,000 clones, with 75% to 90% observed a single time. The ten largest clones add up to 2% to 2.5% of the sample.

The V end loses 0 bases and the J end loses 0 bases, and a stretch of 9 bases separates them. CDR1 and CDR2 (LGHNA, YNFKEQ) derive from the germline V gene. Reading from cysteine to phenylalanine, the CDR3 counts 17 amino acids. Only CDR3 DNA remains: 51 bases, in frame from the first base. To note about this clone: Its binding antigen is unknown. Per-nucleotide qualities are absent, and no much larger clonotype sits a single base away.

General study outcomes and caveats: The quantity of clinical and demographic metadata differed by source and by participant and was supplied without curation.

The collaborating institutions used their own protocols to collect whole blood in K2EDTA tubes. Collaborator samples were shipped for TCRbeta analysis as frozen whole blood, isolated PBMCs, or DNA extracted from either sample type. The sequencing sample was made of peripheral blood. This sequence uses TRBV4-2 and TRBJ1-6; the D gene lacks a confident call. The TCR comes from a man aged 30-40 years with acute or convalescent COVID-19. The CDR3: CASSQDEASSYNSPLHF. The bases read TGTGCCAGCAGCCAAGATGAGGCTAGCTCCTATAATTCACCCCTCCACTTT.